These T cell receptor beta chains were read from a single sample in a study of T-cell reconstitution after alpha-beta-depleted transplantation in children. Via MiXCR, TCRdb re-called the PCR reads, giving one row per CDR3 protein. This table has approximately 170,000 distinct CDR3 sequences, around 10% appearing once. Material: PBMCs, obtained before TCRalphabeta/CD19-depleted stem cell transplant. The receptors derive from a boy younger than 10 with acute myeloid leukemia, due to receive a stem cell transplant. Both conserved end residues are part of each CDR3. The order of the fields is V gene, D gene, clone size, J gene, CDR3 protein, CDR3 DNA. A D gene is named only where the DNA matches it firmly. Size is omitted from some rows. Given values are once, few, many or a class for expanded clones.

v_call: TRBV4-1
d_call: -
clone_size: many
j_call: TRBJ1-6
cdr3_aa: CASSQKNRDKNSPLHF
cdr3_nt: TGCGCCAGCAGCCAAAAGAACCGGGACAAGAATTCACCCCTCCACTTT

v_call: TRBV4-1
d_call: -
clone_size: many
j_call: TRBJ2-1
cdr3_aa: CASSSLPRGMGYNEQFF
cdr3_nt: TGCGCCAGCAGCTCGCTTCCTCGCGGGATGGGTTACAATGAGCAGTTCTTC

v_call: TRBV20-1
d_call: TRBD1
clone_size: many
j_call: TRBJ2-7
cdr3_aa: CSARDSWTGRASEQYF
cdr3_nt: TGCAGTGCTAGAGATAGCTGGACAGGACGGGCCTCCGAGCAGTACTTC

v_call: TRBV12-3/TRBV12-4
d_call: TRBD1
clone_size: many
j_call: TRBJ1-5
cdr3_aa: CASSQDRISNQPQHF
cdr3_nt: TGTGCCAGCAGCCAGGACAGGATAAGCAATCAGCCCCAGCATTTT

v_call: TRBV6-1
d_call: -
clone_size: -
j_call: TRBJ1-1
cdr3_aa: CASSEVGGTEAFF
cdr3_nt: TGTGCCAGCAGTGAAGTGGGGGGCACTGAAGCTTTCTTT

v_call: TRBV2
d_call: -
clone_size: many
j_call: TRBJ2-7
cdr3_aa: CASSEPPSTSTYEQYF
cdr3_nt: TGTGCCAGCAGTGAACCGCCCTCAACTAGCACCTACGAGCAGTACTTC

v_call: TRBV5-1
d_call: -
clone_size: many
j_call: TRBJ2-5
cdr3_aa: CASSSKARETQYF
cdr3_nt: TGCGCCAGCAGCTCCAAGGCGAGAGAGACCCAGTACTTC

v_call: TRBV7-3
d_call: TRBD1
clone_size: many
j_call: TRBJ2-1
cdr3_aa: CASSWNRGSYNEQFF
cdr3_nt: TGTGCCAGCAGCTGGAACAGGGGTTCCTACAATGAGCAGTTCTTC

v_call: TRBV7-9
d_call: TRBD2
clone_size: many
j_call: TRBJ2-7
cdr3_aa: CASSFPSGSAEQYF
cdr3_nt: TGTGCCAGCAGCTTTCCTAGCGGGAGTGCCGAGCAGTACTTC

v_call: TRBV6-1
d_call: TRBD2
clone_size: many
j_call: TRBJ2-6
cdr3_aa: CASSQGGDSGANVLTF
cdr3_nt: TGTGCCAGCAGTCAGGGAGGGGACTCTGGGGCCAACGTCCTGACTTTC

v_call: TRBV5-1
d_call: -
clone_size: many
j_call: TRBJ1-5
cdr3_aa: CASSQRGGQPQHF
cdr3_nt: TGCGCCAGCAGCCAAAGGGGGGGTCAGCCCCAGCATTTT

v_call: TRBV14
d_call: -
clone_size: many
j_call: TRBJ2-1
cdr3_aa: CASSYRPNEQFF
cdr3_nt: TGTGCCAGCAGCTACAGGCCGAATGAGCAGTTCTTC

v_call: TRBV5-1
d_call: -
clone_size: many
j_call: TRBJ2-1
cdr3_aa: CASSLIGEQFF
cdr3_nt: TGCGCCAGCAGCCTAATTGGAGAGCAGTTCTTC

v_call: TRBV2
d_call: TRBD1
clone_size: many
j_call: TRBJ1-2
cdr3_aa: CASTPDRGFGYGYTF
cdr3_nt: TGTGCCAGCACCCCGGACAGGGGGTTCGGCTATGGCTACACCTTC

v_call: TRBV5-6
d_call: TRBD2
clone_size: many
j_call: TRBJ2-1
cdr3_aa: CAGRTSGSLEQFF
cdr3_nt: TGTGCCGGAAGGACTAGCGGGAGCCTTGAGCAGTTCTTC

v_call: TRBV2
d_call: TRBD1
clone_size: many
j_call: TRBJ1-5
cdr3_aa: CASSQQGSSNQPQHF
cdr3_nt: TGTGCCAGCAGTCAACAGGGGTCTAGCAATCAGCCCCAGCATTTT

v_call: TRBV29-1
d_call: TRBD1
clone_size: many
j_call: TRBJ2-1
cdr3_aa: CSAGQGAEVDEQFF
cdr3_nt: TGCAGCGCCGGACAGGGGGCGGAGGTCGATGAGCAGTTCTTC

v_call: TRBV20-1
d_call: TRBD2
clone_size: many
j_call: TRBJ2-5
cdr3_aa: CSARDDLQGGETQYF
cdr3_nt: TGCAGTGCTAGAGACGACTTGCAGGGAGGGGAGACCCAGTACTTC

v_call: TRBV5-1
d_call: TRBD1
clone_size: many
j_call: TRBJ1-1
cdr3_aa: CASRFGQENTEAFF
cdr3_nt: TGCGCCAGCAGGTTCGGACAGGAGAACACTGAAGCTTTCTTT

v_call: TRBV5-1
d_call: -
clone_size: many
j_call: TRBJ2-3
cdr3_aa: CASSLVGGASTDTQYF
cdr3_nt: TGCGCCAGCAGCTTGGTTGGTGGTGCTAGCACAGATACGCAGTATTTT

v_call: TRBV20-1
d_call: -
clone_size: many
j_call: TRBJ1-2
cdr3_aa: CSARDVPLTMDYTF
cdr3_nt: TGCAGTGCTAGAGATGTGCCCCTAACTATGGACTACACCTTC

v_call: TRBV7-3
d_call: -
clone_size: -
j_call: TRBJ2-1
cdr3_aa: CASSLTQSNEQFF
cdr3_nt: TGTGCCAGCAGCTTAACCCAGAGCAATGAGCAGTTCTTC

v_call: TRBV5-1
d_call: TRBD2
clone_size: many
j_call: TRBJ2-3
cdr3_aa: CASSLAPAGEVDTQYF
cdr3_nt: TGCGCCAGCAGCTTGGCCCCAGCGGGGGAGGTAGATACGCAGTATTTT

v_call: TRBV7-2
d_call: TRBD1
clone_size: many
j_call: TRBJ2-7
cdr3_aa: CASSLGTGTYEQYF
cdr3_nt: TGTGCCAGCAGCTTGGGGACAGGGACCTACGAGCAGTACTTC

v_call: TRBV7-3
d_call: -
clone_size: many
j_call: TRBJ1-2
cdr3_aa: CASSPPPAGVGYTF
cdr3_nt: TGTGCCAGCAGCCCTCCTCCTGCAGGGGTCGGCTACACCTTC

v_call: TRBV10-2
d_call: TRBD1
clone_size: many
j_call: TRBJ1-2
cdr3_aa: CASSETFTGGYGYTF
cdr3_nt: TGCGCCAGCAGTGAGACTTTCACAGGGGGCTATGGCTACACCTTC

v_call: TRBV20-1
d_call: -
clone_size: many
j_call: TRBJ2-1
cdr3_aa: CSAIAGTGANEQFF
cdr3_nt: TGCAGTGCTATCGCCGGGACTGGCGCCAATGAGCAGTTCTTC

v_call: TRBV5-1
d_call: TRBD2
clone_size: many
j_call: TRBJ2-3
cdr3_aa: CASSLGWPDYVAGDADTQYF
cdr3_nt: TGCGCCAGCAGCTTGGGTTGGCCTGACTACGTAGCGGGAGACGCAGATACGCAGTATTTT

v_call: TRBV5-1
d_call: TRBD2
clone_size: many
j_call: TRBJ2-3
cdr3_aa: CASSLFQRGATDTQYF
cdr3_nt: TGCGCCAGCAGCTTGTTTCAGCGGGGGGCCACAGATACGCAGTATTTT

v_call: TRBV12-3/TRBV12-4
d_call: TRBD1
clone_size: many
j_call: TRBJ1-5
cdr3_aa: CASRTDRVNQPQHF
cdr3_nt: TGTGCCAGCAGGACGGACAGGGTCAATCAGCCCCAGCATTTT

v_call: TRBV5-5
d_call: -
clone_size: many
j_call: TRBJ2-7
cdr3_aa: CASSLVEGSVYEQYF
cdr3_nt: TGTGCCAGCAGCTTGGTAGAGGGCTCCGTCTACGAGCAGTACTTC

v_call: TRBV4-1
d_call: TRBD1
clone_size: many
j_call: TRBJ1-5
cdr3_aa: CASSQGQGSNQPQHF
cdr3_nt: TGCGCCAGCAGCCAAGGACAGGGGAGCAATCAGCCCCAGCATTTT

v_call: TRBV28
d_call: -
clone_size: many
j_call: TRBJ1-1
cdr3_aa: CASSYGGNGNPESFF
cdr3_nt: TGTGCCAGCAGTTACGGGGGGAACGGGAACCCTGAATCTTTCTTT

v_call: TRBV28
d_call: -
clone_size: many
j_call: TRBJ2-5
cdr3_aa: CASSKQGQETQYF
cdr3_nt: TGTGCCAGCAGTAAACAGGGACAAGAGACCCAGTACTTC

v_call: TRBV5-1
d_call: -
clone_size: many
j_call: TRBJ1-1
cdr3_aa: CASSPPGVEAFF
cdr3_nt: TGCGCCAGCAGCCCCCCAGGGGTTGAAGCTTTCTTT

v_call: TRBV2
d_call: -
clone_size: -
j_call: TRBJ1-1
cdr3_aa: CASSVSLRAFF
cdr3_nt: TGTGCCAGCAGTGTGTCCCTCAGGGCTTTCTTT

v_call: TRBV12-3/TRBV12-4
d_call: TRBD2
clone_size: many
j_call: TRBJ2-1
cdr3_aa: CASSPPGTSGGNEQFF
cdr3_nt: TGTGCCAGCAGTCCCCCCGGGACTAGCGGGGGGAATGAGCAGTTCTTC

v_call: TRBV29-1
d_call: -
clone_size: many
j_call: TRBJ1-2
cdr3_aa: CSVDLVDGGYTF
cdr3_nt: TGCAGCGTTGACCTAGTTGACGGCGGCTACACCTTC

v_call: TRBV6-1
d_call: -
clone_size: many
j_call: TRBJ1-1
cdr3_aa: CASSEKGTMNTEAFF
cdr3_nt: TGTGCCAGCAGTGAAAAGGGGACGATGAACACTGAAGCTTTCTTT

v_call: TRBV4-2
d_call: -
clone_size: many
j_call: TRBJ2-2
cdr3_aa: CASSHHETGGYTGELFF
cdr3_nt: TGTGCCAGCAGCCATCATGAAACAGGCGGGTACACCGGGGAGCTGTTTTTT

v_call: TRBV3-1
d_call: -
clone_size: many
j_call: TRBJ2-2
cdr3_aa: CASSQDRRTGELFF
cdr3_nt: TGTGCCAGCAGCCAAGATCGACGCACCGGGGAGCTGTTTTTT

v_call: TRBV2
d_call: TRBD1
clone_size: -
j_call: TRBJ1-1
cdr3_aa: CAFCHRWGQGVLAPEAFF
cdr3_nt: TGTGCCTTCTGCCATAGGTGGGGACAGGGGGTGTTGGCTCCTGAAGCTTTCTTT

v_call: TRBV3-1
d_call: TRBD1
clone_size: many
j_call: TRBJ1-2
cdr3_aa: CASSPARSGTGYGYTF
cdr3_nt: TGTGCCAGCAGCCCGGCCCGCTCCGGGACAGGTTATGGCTACACCTTC

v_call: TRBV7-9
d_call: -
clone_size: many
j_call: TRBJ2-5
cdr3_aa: CASSLPLETQYF
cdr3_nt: TGTGCCAGCAGCTTACCGCTAGAGACCCAGTACTTC

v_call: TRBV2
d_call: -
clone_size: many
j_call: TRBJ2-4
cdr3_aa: CASSVGVFAKNIQYF
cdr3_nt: TGTGCCAGCAGTGTTGGCGTGTTCGCCAAAAACATTCAGTACTTC

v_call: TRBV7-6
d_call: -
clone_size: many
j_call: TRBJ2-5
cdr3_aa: CASSFTGAKETQYF
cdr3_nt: TGTGCCAGCAGCTTTACGGGGGCAAAAGAGACCCAGTACTTC

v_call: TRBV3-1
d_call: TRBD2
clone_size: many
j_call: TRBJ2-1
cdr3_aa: CASSQAGGYFEQFF
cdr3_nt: TGTGCCAGCAGCCAAGCGGGAGGGTACTTTGAGCAGTTCTTC

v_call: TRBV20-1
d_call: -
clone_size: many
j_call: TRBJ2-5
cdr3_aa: CSAKRFGSRGEETQYF
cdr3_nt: TGCAGTGCCAAAAGGTTTGGGAGCAGGGGGGAAGAGACCCAGTACTTC

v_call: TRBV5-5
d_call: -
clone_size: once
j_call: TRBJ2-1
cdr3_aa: CASSSSWGTANNEQFF
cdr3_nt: TGTGCCAGCAGCTCCTCGTGGGGGACCGCCAACAATGAGCAGTTCTTC

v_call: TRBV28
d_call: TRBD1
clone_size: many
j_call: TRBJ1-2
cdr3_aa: CASSFAGQALYGYTF
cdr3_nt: TGTGCCAGCAGTTTTGCAGGACAGGCCCTATATGGCTACACCTTC